This T cell receptor beta chain was obtained from a study of post-analysis software for immune sequencing data. In the study overall: Included among the disease courses, which were recorded for the cohort, were relapsing-remitting, secondary progressive and progressive-relapsing multiple sclerosis.

Carried by the TCR beta cDNA libraries were unique molecular identifiers. The yield from around 1 to 10 million T cells was 500,000 or so cDNA molecules in total. TCRdb reanalysed the PCR reads using MiXCR and keeps one entry per CDR3 protein. Of fewer than 850,000 distinct CDR3 sequences listed, about half are singletons. Study-level findings and limits: By F measure, strong co-clustering occurred among samples prepared in the same batch. Significantly lower normalized Chao1 diversity was seen in multiple sclerosis patients than in controls.

A remark on this clonotype: Its antigen remains unknown.

This TCR was sampled from a girl aged 10 to 17 with multiple sclerosis. Sequencing was done on a sample of blood.

The CDR3 reads CASKGPRADGANVLTF. As DNA, the CDR3 is TGTGCCAGCAAAGGCCCCAGGGCTGACGGGGCCAACGTCCTGACTTTC. The V gene is TRBV7-2, the J gene TRBJ2-6; a possible D gene is TRBD1 (5 bases). The CDR3 consists of 16 residues. Germline lookup yields CDR1 SGHTA and CDR2 FQGNSA. Deletions cut 7 bases from V and 4 bases from J, with 17 bases between.